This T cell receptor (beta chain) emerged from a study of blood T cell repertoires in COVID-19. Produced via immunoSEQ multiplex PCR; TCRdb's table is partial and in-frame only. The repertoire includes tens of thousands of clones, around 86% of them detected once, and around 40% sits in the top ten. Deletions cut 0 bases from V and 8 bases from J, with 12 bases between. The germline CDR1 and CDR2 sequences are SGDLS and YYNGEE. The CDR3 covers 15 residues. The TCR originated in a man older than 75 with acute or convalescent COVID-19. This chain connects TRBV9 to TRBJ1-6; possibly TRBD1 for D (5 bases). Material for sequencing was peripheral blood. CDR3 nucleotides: TGTGCCAGCAGCGTAGTTCCAGGGCTGGATTCACCCCTCCACTTT. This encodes CASSVVPGLDSPLHF.